The 23 T cell receptor beta chains presented below share a single source sample, sequenced in a study of identical twins. One entry per CDR3 protein, called by TCRdb with MiXCR from the 5' RACE reads. The sample holds 1.5 million to 2 million distinct CDR3 sequences, about 31% seen once. Sample: cord blood. The receptors originated from a newborn girl in good health.

This clonotype was counted at least ten times. V and J are TRBV6-1 and TRBJ1-2, with D unclear. Between the trimmed V and J ends, which lost 0 bases and 0 bases, there was a span of 5 bases. This CDR3 is 14 amino acids long. CDR1 is MNHNS and CDR2 is SASEGT in the germline V gene. The CDR3 here is CASSEARANYGYTF. In nucleotides, the CDR3 is TGTGCCAGCAGTGAAGCCAGAGCTAACTATGGCTACACCTTC.

Only a few counts were recorded for this clonotype. The chain carries TRBV5-1 and TRBJ1-5; D is uncertain. The CDR3 length is 14 residues. Per the germline V gene, CDR1 is SGHRS and CDR2 is YFSETQ. With 4 bases removed from V and 4 bases from J, the gap between germline ends came to 12 bases. The CDR3 bases are TGCGCCAGCAGCGCCTCAGGACTTAATCAGCCCCAGCATTTT. This encodes CASSASGLNQPQHF. The complete variable domain, with remaining parts taken from reference TRBV5-1 and TRBJ1-5, reads KAGVTQTPRYLIKTRGQQVTLSCSPISGHRSVSWYQQTPGQGLQFLFEYFSETQRNKGNFPGRFSGRQFSNSRSEMNVSTLELGDSALYLCASSASGLNQPQHFGDGTRLSIL.

This clonotype turned up a few times. This chain links TRBV7-9 with TRBJ1-1; D is perhaps TRBD1 (5 bases). The V end was cut by 6 bases, the J end by 1 base, with 18 bases between. The CDR3 runs to 16 residues. Germline CDR1 and CDR2: SEHNR and FQNEAQ (reference sequence). The CDR3 spells CASRVPSWQGNTEAFF. The CDR3 bases are TGTGCCAGCAGGGTTCCGTCCTGGCAGGGGAACACTGAAGCTTTCTTT.

This clonotype was detected only a few times. The CDR3 is CASSSDRGSNYGYTF. CDR3 nucleotide sequence: TGTGCCAGCAGCTCTGACAGGGGGTCGAACTATGGCTACACCTTC. The chain has TRBV13 and TRBJ1-2; 9 positions agree with TRBD1. V shed 4 bases, J shed 2 bases, and the junction held 5 bases outside the gene matches. This CDR3 spans 15 amino acids. In germline, CDR1 is PRHDT, CDR2 FYEKMQ (reference sequence).

The chain combines TRBV7-2 with TRBJ2-7, with 7 nucleotides matching TRBD2. Germline V lookup: CDR1 SGHTA, CDR2 FQGNSA. Trimming took 5 bases from V and 0 from J; bases not matched to a gene: 13. The CDR3 is 17 residues long. CDR3 protein: CASSAFGPAGSSYEQYF. CDR3 sequence (DNA): TGTGCCAGCAGCGCATTCGGACCAGCGGGGTCCTCCTACGAGCAGTACTTC.

V and J are TRBV19 and TRBJ2-3; TRBD1 agrees at 7 bases. The V gene end was trimmed by 5 bases and the J gene end by 7 bases; junction bases not matched to a gene: 6. From germline, CDR1 is LNHDA and CDR2 SQIVND (reference sequence). CDR3 length equals 13 residues. CDR3 nucleotides: TGTGCCAGTAGTGTTGCAGGGGGATATACGCAGTATTTT. Its translation is CASSVAGGYTQYF.

The chain has TRBV20-1 and TRBJ2-1; 11 positions match TRBD2. The V gene's germline CDR1 is DFQATT and CDR2 SNEGSKA (reference sequence). V lost 6 bases and J lost 7; bases outside the gene matches: 20. The CDR3 is 18 amino acids. CDR3 coding DNA: TGCAGTGCCGCCTGGAGTAGCGGGAGGGTCTGGGGTTATAATGAGCAGTTCTTC. Protein: CSAAWSSGRVWGYNEQFF.

The V gene is TRBV12-3 or TRBV12-4, the J gene TRBJ2-7; 7 positions match TRBD2. The V segment lost 4 bases and the J segment 2 bases; nucleotides outside the gene matches: 8. The CDR3 loop spans 15 amino acids. DNA of the CDR3: TGTGCCAGCAGTTCTCGACTAGCTCCAGCCTACGAGCAGTACTTC. This codes for CASSSRLAPAYEQYF.

This clonotype has a handful of counts. The chain uses TRBV10-3 and TRBJ2-7; D call uncertain. Trimming cost V 6 bases and J 1 base, with 10 bases left between them. The length of the CDR3 is 13 residues. Germline CDR1 and CDR2: ENHRY and SYGVKD. The CDR3: CAIRDPESYEQYF. CDR3 DNA: TGTGCCATCAGAGACCCAGAATCCTACGAGCAGTACTTC.

This chain uses TRBV27 with TRBJ2-5, with unresolved D. Germline V CDR1 and CDR2: MNHEY, SMNVEV (reference sequence). Trimming stripped 3 bases from V and 1 base from J, with 6 bases between. This CDR3 contains 13 residues. As DNA, the CDR3 is TGTGCCAGCAGTTTTTCCATCCAAGAGACCCAGTACTTC. Its translation is CASSFSIQETQYF.

This clonotype was observed many times. The gene calls are TRBV29-1 and TRBJ2-3; 8 bases line up with TRBD2. Trimming took 4 bases from V and 0 from J; bases not matched to a gene: 9. The CDR3 is 16 amino acids. The germline CDR1 and CDR2 sequences are SQVTM and ANQGSEA. DNA of the CDR3: TGCAGCGTTGTATCGAGCGGGAGTCTAAGCACAGATACGCAGTATTTT. Protein sequence: CSVVSSGSLSTDTQYF.

This clonotype was counted between two and nine times. The genes are TRBV20-1 and TRBJ2-4, with D perhaps matching TRBD1 (5 bases). The end of the DNA aligns better with TRBJ2-5, so the J call may be wrong. CDR1 is DFQATT, CDR2 SNEGSKA, per germline (reference sequence). There are 12 residues in the CDR3. The CDR3 sequence is CSAFRTLETQYF. CDR3 nucleotide sequence: TGCAGTGCTTTTCGGACACTAGAGACCCAGTACTTC.

In its sample, this clonotype was seen a few times. CDR3: CASNSLAGAMDTQYF. The CDR3 nucleotides are TGTGCCAGCAACAGCCTAGCGGGGGCTATGGATACGCAGTATTTT. The V and J genes are TRBV11-2 and TRBJ2-3, with 10 bases that match TRBD2. V was clipped by 7 bases and J by 6 bases; unmatched bases: 10. The V gene's germline CDR1 is SGHAT and CDR2 FQNNGV. This CDR3 has 15 amino acids.

This clonotype was seen a few times. The chain recombines TRBV20-1 with TRBJ2-5; 10 nucleotides agree with TRBD2. The CDR3 is made up of 15 amino acids. The germline CDR1 and CDR2 sequences are DFQATT and SNEGSKA (reference sequence). Trimming took 0 bases from V and 4 from J; bases not matched to a gene: 5. The CDR3 sequence is CSARDQLAGPETQYF. In DNA form, the CDR3 reads TGCAGTGCTAGAGATCAACTAGCGGGGCCAGAGACCCAGTACTTC.

V gene TRBV28 combines with J gene TRBJ1-3, with D uncertain. Germline V gene lookup returns CDR1 MDHEN and CDR2 SYDVKM. Trimming took 2 bases from V and 1 from J, leaving 12 bases between them. The CDR3 extends over 16 amino acids. CDR3 in amino acids: CASSLRSFRSGNTIYF. The DNA for the CDR3 is TGTGCCAGCAGTTTACGATCCTTCCGTTCTGGAAACACCATATATTTT.

V and J are TRBV3-1 and TRBJ2-2, with a weak D call TRBD1 (5 bases). The V gene lost 3 bases and the J gene lost 5 bases, with 16 bases spanning the gap. This CDR3 comprises 16 residues. Germline values: CDR1 LGHDT, CDR2 YNNKEL (reference sequence). The DNA of the CDR3 is TGTGCCAGCAGCCATAAAGGCTTCAAGGGGACCGGGGAGCTGTTTTTT. The encoded protein is CASSHKGFKGTGELFF.

This clonotype occurred a few times. The gene calls are TRBV11-3 and TRBJ2-5; TRBD2 aligns across 7 bases. CDR1 and CDR2 from the germline V gene are SGHNT and YENEEA. Germline trimming cut 4 bases from V and 11 bases from J; bases unmatched to any gene: 16. CDR3 length equals 15 residues. The CDR3 nucleotides read TGTGCCAGCAGCTCTAGACTAGCTGGGGAGGGTGAGCAGTACTTC. Protein product: CASSSRLAGEGEQYF.

This chain uses TRBV18 with TRBJ2-4; a weak D match, TRBD2 (6 bases). The end of the DNA is better explained by TRBJ2-5, so the J call may be wrong. Germline CDR1 KGHSH, CDR2 LQKENI. CDR3 length: 14 amino acids. The CDR3 loop reads CASSPRFLAETQYF. In nucleotides, the CDR3 is TGTGCCAGCTCACCACGTTTCCTAGCGGAGACCCAGTACTTC.

The CDR3 is CASSPGQSEETQYF. The DNA for the CDR3 is TGTGCCAGCTCACCAGGGCAGAGCGAGGAGACCCAGTACTTC. The chain recombines TRBV18 with TRBJ2-7; D call uncertain. The end of the DNA is better explained by TRBJ2-5, so the J call may be wrong. This CDR3 has 14 residues. Germline V gene data show CDR1 as KGHSH and CDR2 as LQKENI.

The CDR3 nucleotides are TGTGCCAGCAGCGCCGAATTTAACGAGCAGTTCTTC. Residues: CASSAEFNEQFF. This chain connects TRBV9 to TRBJ2-1; D remains ambiguous. This CDR3 has 12 residues. Germline V gene sequence: CDR1 SGDLS, CDR2 YYNGEE. Trimming pared 3 bases from V and 10 bases from J, leaving 11 bases between.

The J gene is TRBJ2-7, the V gene TRBV9, with D maybe TRBD2 (6 bases). The length of the CDR3 is 13 residues. Looked up from germline, CDR1 is SGDLS and CDR2 is YYNGEE. V was trimmed by 3 bases and J by 0 bases, leaving 7 bases between them. CDR3: CASSGTISYEQYF. For the CDR3, the DNA is TGTGCCAGCAGCGGGACTATCTCCTACGAGCAGTACTTC.

A few counts support this clonotype. The gene calls are TRBV11-2 and TRBJ1-1, with unresolved D. CDR1 SGHAT and CDR2 FQNNGV come from the germline V gene. This CDR3 is built from 13 residues. The V end was cut by 4 bases, the J end by 6 bases, with 12 bases between. The CDR3 nucleotides are TGTGCCAGCAGCTGGTCCCCTGTGGCTGAAGCTTTCTTT. Amino acids: CASSWSPVAEAFF.

This clonotype was recorded many times. The rearrangement joins TRBV29-1 to TRBJ2-5; D perhaps matches TRBD1 (5 bases). Germline V gene data show CDR1 as SQVTM and CDR2 as ANQGSEA. V lost 1 base and J 6 bases, leaving 21 bases between the germline ends. This CDR3 is built from 16 residues. CDR3 region: CSVEGGRRLTLKTQYF. The CDR3 coding sequence is TGCAGCGTTGAAGGGGGCAGGCGACTTACCTTGAAGACCCAGTACTTC.